Below, one T cell receptor (beta chain) is given with its context. This entry belongs to a study of blood T cell repertoires in COVID-19. Study overall: The United States, Italy and Spain supplied acute and convalescent COVID-19 samples. In each case, the material was cDNA or gDNA derived from T cells, B-cell-depleted T cells, or PBMCs.

Authors' processing steps: Reference gene primers were amplified, and this amplification served to estimate nucleated cell counts. Clones were read by immunoSEQ multiplex PCR, and TCRdb kept only the in-frame ones, dropping some. V, J and clone size were drawn from that table, and D and trimming were deduced from the DNA. The table shows some 150,000 clones, with roughly three quarters occurring only once. Trimming took 2 bases from V and 5 from J, leaving 10 bases between them. The CDR3 is made up of 14 amino acids. The V gene's germline CDR1 is MDHEN and CDR2 SYDVKM. The rearrangement uses TRBV28 and TRBJ2-1; D is possibly TRBD1 (5 bases). This clonotype was sampled from a man aged 55-75 years with acute or convalescent COVID-19. The sequencing sample was made of peripheral blood. In DNA, the CDR3 is TGTGCCAGCAGTTTACCCCCAGGGCACAATGAGCAGTTCTTC. Its protein is CASSLPPGHNEQFF.